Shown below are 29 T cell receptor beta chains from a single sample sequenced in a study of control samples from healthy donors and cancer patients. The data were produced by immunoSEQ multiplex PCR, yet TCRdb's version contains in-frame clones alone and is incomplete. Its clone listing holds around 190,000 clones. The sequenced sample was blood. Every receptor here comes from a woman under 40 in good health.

CDR3 nucleotide sequence: TGTGCCAGCAGCTTACGCGCAGGTGCGAACACTGAAGCTTTCTTT. Its protein product is CASSLRAGANTEAFF. The gene calls are TRBV7-9 and TRBJ1-1; D is uncertain. The CDR3 loop spans 15 amino acids. CDR1 is SEHNR, CDR2 FQNEAQ, per germline (reference sequence). The V gene lost 2 bases and the J gene lost 1 base, with 11 bases spanning the gap.

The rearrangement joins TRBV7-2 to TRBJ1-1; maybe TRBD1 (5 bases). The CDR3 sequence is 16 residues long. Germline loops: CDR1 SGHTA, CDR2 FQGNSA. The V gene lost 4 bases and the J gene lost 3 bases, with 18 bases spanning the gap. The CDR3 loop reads CASSSSVGHLDTEAFF. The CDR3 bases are TGTGCCAGCAGCTCCTCGGTAGGACATCTGGACACTGAAGCTTTCTTT.

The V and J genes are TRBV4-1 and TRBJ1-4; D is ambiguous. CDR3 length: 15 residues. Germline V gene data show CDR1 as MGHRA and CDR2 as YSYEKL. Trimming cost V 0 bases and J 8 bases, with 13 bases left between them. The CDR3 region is CASSQDSGTREKLFF. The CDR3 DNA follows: TGCGCCAGCAGCCAAGATTCTGGCACCAGGGAAAAACTGTTTTTT.

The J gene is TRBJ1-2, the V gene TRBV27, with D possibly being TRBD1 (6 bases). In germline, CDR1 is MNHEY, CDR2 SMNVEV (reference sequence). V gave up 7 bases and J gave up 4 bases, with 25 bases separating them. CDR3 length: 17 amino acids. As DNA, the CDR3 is TGTGCCAGCACCTTAGGGGGGTCCTTAGGGCAGATCTATGGCTACACCTTC. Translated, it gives CASTLGGSLGQIYGYTF.

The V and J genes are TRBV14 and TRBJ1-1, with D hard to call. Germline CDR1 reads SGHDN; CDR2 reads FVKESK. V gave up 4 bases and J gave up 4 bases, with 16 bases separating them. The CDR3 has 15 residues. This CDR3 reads CASSPYPDVSTEAFF. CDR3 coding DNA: TGTGCCAGCAGCCCCTACCCTGATGTAAGCACTGAAGCTTTCTTT.

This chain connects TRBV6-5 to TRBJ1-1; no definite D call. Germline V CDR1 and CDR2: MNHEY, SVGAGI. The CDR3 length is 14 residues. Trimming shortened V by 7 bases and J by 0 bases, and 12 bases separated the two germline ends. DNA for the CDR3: TGTGCCAGCACCCTTACTGGTATGAACACTGAAGCTTTCTTT. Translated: CASTLTGMNTEAFF.

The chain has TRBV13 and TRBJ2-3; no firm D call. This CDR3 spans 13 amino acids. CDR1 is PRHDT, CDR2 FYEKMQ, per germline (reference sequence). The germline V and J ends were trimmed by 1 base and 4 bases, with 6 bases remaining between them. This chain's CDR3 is CASSLDGADTQYF. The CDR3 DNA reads TGTGCCAGCAGCTTAGATGGGGCAGATACGCAGTATTTT.

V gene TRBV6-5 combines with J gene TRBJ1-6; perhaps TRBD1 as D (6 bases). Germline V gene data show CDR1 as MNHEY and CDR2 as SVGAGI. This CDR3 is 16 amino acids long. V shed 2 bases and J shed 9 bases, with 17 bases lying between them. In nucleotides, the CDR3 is TGTGCCAGCAGTTACACCCAACAGGGTGGGGGTTCACCCCTCCACTTT. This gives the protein CASSYTQQGGGSPLHF.

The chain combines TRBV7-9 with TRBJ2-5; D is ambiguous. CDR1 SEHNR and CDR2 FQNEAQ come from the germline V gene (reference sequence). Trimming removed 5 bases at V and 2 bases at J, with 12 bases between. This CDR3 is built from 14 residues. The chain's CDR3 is CASSPPRFQETQYF. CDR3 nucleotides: TGTGCCAGCAGCCCCCCCCGGTTTCAAGAGACCCAGTACTTC. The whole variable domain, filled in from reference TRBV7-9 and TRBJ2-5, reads DTGVSQNPRHKITKRGQNVTFRCDPISEHNRLYWYRQTLGQGPEFLTYFQNEAQLEKSRLLSDRFSAERPKGSFSTLEIQRTEQGDSAMYLCASSPPRFQETQYFGPGTRLLVL.

The CDR3 DNA reads as TGTGCCAGCAGCTCAGGGACGGCCCTCTATGGCTACACCTTC. Translating gives CASSSGTALYGYTF. V is TRBV5-6 and J is TRBJ1-2, with TRBD1 as a possible D gene (5 bases). Germline loops: CDR1 SGHDT, CDR2 YYEEEE. Trimming took off 3 bases at V and 4 bases at J, with 13 bases between the two ends. This CDR3 has 14 residues.

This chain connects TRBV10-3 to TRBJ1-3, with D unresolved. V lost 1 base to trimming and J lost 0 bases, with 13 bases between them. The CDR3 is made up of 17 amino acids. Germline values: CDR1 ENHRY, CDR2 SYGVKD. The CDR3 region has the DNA TGTGCCATCAGTGAGTTGAAGGGTTCGGGCTCTGGAAACACCATATATTTT. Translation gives CAISELKGSGSGNTIYF.

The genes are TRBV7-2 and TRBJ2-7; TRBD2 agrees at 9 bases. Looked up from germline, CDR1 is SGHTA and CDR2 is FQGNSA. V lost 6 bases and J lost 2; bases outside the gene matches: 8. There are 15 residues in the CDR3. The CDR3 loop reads CASRLRGGGTYEQYF. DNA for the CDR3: TGTGCCAGCAGACTGCGCGGGGGGGGTACCTACGAGCAGTACTTC.

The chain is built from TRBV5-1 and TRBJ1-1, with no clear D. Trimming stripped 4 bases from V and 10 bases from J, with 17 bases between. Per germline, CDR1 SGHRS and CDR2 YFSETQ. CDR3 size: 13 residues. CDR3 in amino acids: CASSPRPGRGAFF. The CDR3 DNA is TGCGCCAGCAGCCCCCGCCCAGGTCGGGGAGCTTTCTTT.

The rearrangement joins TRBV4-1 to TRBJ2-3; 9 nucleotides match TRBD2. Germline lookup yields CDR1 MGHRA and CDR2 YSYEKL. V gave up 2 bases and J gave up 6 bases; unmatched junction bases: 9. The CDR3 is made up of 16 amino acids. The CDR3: CASSQYNAGGVDTQYF. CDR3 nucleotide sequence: TGCGCCAGCAGCCAATACAACGCGGGGGGGGTTGATACGCAGTATTTT.

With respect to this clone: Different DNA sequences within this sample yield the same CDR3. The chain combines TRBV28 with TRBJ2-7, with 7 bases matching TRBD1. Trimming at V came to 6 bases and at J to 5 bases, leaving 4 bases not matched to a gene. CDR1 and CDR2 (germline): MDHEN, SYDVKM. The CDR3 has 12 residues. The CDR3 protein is CASSLTGDEQYF. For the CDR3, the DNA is TGTGCCAGCAGCCTAACAGGGGACGAGCAGTACTTC.

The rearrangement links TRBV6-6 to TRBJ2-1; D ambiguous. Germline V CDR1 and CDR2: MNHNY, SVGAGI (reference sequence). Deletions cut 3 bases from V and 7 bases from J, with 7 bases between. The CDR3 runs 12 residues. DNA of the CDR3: TGTGCCAGCAGTTATTCTCGGAATGAGCAGTTCTTC. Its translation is CASSYSRNEQFF.

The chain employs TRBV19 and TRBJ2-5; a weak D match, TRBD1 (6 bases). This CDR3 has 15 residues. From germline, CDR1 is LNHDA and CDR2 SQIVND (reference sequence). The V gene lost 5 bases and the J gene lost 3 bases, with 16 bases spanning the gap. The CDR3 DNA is TGTGCCAGTAGTTCCTGGACAGCCCCGAAAGAGACCCAGTACTTC. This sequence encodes CASSSWTAPKETQYF.

CDR3 sequence (DNA): TGTGCCAGCACCGTTCTACAGAGTTTCCAAGAGACCCAGTACTTC. Encoded protein: CASTVLQSFQETQYF. The chain links TRBV28 to TRBJ2-5; D is ambiguous. V lost 7 bases and J 1 base, leaving 16 bases between the germline ends. The CDR3 consists of 15 residues. In germline, CDR1 is MDHEN, CDR2 SYDVKM.

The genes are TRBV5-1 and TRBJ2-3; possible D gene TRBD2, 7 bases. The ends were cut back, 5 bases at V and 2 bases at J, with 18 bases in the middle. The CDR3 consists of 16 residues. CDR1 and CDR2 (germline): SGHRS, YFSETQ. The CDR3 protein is CASSHGRGPITDTQYF. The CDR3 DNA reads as TGCGCCAGCAGTCATGGGCGGGGGCCTATCACAGATACGCAGTATTTT.

In DNA form, the CDR3 reads TGTGCCAGCTCAGGACAGGGGAAGAACACTGAAGCTTTCTTT. It encodes CASSGQGKNTEAFF. The chain joins TRBV18 to TRBJ1-1; 9 bases align to TRBD1. The CDR3 sequence is 14 residues long. The junction had 2 bases not matched to a gene; V was cut back by 5 bases and J by 1 base. Per germline, CDR1 KGHSH and CDR2 LQKENI.

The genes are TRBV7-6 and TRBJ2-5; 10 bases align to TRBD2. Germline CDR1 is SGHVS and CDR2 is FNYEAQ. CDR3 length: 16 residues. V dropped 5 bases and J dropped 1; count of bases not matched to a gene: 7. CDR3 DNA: TGTGCCAGCAGCCGCTATATAGCGGGGGGCCAAGAGACCCAGTACTTC. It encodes CASSRYIAGGQETQYF.

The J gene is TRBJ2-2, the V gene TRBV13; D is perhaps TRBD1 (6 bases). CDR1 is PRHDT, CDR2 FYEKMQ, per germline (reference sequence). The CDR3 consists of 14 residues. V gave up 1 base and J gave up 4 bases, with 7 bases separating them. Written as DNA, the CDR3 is TGTGCCAGCAGCTTAGTCAGGGGCACCGGGGAGCTGTTTTTT. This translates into CASSLVRGTGELFF. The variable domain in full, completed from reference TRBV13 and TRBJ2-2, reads AAGVIQSPRHLIKEKRETATLKCYPIPRHDTVYWYQQGPGQDPQFLISFYEKMQSDKGSIPDRFSAQQFSDYHSELNMSSLELGDSALYFCASSLVRGTGELFFGEGSRLTVL.

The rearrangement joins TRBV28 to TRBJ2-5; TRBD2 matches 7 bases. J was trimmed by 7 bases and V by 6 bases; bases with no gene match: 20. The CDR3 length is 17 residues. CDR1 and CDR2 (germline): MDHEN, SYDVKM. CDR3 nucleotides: TGTGCCAGCAGCCTTCAACATAGGGTTGCAGGGAGGGGGACCCAGTACTTC. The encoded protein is CASSLQHRVAGRGTQYF.

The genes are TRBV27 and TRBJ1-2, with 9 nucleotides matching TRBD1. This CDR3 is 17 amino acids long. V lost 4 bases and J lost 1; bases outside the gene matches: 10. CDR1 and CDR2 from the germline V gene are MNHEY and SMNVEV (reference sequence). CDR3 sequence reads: CASSSGRTGAFNYGYTF. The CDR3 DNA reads TGTGCCAGCAGTTCGGGAAGGACAGGGGCCTTTAACTATGGCTACACCTTC.

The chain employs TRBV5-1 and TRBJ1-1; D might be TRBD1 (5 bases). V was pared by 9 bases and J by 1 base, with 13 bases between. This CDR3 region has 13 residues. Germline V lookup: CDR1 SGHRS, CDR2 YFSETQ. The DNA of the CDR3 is TGCGCCACCCAGGGTTCGGCGAACACTGAAGCTTTCTTT. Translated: CATQGSANTEAFF.

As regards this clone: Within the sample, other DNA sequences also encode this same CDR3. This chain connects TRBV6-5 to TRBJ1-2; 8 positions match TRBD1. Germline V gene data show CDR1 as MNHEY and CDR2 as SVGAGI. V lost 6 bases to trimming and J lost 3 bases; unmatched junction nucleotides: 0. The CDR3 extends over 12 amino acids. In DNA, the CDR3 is TGTGCCAGCAGGACAGGGGACTATGGCTACACCTTC. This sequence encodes CASRTGDYGYTF.

The DNA of the CDR3 is TGTGCCAGCAGCTTGGAGGGGAGCCAGCCCCAGCATTTT. Protein product: CASSLEGSQPQHF. V and J are TRBV5-5 and TRBJ1-5, with TRBD1 as a possible D gene (5 bases). Per the germline V gene, CDR1 is SGHKS and CDR2 is YYEKEE (reference sequence). This CDR3 is built from 13 residues. V lost 0 bases and J 7 bases, leaving 8 bases between the germline ends. Full variable domain (rest looked up from reference TRBV5-5 and TRBJ1-5): DAGVTQSPTHLIKTRGQQVTLRCSPISGHKSVSWYQQVLGQGPQFIFQYYEKEERGRGNFPDRFSARQFPNYSSELNVNALLLGDSALYLCASSLEGSQPQHFGDGTRLSIL.

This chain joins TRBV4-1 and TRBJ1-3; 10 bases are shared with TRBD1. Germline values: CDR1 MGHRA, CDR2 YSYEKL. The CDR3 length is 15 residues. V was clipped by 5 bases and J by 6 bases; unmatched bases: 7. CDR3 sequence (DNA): TGCGCCAGCAGCAGGGGACAGGGGAATCCAAACACCATATATTTT. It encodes CASSRGQGNPNTIYF.

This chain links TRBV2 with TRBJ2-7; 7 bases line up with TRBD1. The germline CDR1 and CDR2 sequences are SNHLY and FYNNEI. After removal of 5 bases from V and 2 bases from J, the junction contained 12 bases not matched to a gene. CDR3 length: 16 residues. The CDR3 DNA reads TGTGCCAGCAGTTCTCTAACCGGGACAGAAGCCTACGAGCAGTACTTC. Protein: CASSSLTGTEAYEQYF.